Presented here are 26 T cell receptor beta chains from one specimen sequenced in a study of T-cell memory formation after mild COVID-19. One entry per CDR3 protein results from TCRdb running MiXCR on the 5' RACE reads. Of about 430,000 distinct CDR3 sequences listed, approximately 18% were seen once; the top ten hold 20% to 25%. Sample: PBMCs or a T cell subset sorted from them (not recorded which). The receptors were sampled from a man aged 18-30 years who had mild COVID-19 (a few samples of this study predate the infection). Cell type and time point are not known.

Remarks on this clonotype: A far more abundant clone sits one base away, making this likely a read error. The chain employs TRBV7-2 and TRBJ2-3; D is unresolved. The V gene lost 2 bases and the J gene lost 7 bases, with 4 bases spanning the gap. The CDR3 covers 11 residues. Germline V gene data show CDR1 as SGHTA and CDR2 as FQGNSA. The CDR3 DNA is TGTGCCAGCAGCTTAAGACATACGCAGTATTTT. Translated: CASSLRHTQYF.

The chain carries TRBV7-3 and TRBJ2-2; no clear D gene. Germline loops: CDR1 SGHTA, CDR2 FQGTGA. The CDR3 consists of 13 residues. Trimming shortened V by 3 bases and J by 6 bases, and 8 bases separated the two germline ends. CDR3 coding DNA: TGTGCCAGCAGCTTCCTCGAGGCCGGGGAGCTGTTTTTT. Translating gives CASSFLEAGELFF.

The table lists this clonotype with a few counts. The DNA of the CDR3 is TGTGCCAGCAGCTTATTCGACAGCGTTACTAAGGGCGAGCAGTACTTC. Translated: CASSLFDSVTKGEQYF. The chain combines TRBV7-9 with TRBJ2-7; the D gene is possibly TRBD1 (5 bases). The germline CDR1 and CDR2 sequences are SEHNR and FQNEAQ (reference sequence). Trimming took off 2 bases at V and 6 bases at J, with 20 bases between the two ends. This CDR3 contains 16 residues.

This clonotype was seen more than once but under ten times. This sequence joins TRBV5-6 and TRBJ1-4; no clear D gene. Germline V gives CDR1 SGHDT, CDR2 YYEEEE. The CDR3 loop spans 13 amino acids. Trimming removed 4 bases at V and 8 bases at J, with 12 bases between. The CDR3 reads CASSRRPGEKLFF. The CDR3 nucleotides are TGTGCCAGCAGCCGGCGCCCCGGGGAAAAACTGTTTTTT. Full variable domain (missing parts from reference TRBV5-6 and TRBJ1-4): DAGVTQSPTHLIKTRGQQVTLRCSPKSGHDTVSWYQQALGQGPQFIFQYYEEEERQRGNFPDRFSGHQFPNYSSELNVNALLLGDSALYLCASSRRPGEKLFFGSGTQLSVL.

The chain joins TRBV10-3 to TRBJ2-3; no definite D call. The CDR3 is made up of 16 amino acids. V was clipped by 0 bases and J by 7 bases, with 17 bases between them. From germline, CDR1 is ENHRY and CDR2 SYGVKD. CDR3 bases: TGTGCCATCAGTGAGTCTAGGCAGAGCCCAGTTAATACGCAGTATTTT. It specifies CAISESRQSPVNTQYF.

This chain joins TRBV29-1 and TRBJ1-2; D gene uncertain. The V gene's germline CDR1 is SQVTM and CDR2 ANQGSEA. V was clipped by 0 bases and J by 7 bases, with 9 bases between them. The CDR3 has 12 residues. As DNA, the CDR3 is TGCAGCGTTGAAGAGGTGGTTTCTGGCTACACCTTC. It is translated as CSVEEVVSGYTF. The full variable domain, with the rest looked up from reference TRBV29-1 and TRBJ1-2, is SAVISQKPSRDICQRGTSLTIQCQVDSQVTMMFWYRQQPGQSLTLIATANQGSEATYESGFVIDKFPISRPNLTFSTLTVSNMSPEDSSIYLCSVEEVVSGYTFGSGTRLTVV.

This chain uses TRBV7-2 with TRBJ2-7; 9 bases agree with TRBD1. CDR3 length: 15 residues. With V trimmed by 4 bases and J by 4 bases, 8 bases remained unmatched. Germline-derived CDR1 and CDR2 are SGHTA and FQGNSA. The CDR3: CASSYRTGVMYEQYF. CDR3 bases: TGTGCCAGCAGCTATCGGACAGGGGTAATGTACGAGCAGTACTTC.

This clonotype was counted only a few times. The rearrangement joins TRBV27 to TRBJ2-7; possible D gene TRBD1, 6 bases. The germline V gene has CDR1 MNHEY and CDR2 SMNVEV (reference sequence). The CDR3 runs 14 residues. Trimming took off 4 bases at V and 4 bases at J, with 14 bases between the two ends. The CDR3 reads CASSSRGGYYEQYF. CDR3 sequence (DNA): TGTGCCAGCAGTTCTCGTGGGGGCTATTACGAGCAGTACTTC.

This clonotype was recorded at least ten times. The CDR3 here is CASSQSAGPGTGELFF. The DNA for the CDR3 is TGCGCCAGCAGTCAATCGGCAGGGCCGGGCACCGGGGAGCTGTTTTTT. V is TRBV23-1 and J is TRBJ2-2, with D perhaps TRBD1 (5 bases). TRBV23-1 qualifies as an ORF whose function is uncertain. This CDR3 comprises 16 residues. The V gene lost 0 bases and the J gene lost 4 bases, with 12 bases spanning the gap.

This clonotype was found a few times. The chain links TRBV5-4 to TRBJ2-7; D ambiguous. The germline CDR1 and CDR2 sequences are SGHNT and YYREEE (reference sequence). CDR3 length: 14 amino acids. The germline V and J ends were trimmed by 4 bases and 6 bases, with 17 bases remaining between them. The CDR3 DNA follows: TGTGCCAGCAGCACCGACCTCCAGGAGAGCGAGCAGTACTTC. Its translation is CASSTDLQESEQYF. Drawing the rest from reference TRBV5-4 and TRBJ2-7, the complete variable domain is ETGVTQSPTHLIKTRGQQVTLRCSSQSGHNTVSWYQQALGQGPQFIFQYYREEENGRGNFPPRFSGLQFPNYSSELNVNALELDDSALYLCASSTDLQESEQYFGPGTRLTVT.

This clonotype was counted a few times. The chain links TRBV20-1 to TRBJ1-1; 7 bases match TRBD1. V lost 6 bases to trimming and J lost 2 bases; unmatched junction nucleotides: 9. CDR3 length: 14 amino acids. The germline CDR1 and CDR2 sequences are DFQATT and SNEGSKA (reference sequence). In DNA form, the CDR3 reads TGCAGTGCCACCCCCGGGACAGAAAACACTGAAGCTTTCTTT. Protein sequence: CSATPGTENTEAFF.

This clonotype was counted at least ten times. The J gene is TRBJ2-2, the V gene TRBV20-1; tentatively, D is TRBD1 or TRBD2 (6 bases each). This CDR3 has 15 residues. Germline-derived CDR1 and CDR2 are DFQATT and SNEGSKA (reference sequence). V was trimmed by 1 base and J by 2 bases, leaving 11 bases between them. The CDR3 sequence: CSARGGATNTGELFF. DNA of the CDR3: TGCAGTGCTAGAGGGGGGGCCACCAACACCGGGGAGCTGTTTTTT.

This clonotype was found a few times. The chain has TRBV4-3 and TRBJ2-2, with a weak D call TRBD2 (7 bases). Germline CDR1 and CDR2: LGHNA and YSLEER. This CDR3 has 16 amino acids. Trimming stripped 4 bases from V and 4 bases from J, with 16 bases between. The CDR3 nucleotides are TGCGCCAGCAGCCCCAAGGGGGGGGCAGGCACCGGGGAGCTGTTTTTT. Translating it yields CASSPKGGAGTGELFF.

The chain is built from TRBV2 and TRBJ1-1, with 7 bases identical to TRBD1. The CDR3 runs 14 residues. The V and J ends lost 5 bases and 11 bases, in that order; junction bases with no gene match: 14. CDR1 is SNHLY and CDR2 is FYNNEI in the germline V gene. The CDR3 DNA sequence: TGTGCCAGCAGTCGGGATTCGGGAGGGGGCTCGGCTTTCTTT. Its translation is CASSRDSGGGSAFF.

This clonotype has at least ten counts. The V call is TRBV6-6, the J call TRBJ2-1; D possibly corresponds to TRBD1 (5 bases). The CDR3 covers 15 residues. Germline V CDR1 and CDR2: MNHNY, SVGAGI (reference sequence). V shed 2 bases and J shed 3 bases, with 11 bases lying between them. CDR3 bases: TGTGCCAGCAGTTACGGGGCGGCGGTCTACAATGAGCAGTTCTTC. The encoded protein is CASSYGAAVYNEQFF.

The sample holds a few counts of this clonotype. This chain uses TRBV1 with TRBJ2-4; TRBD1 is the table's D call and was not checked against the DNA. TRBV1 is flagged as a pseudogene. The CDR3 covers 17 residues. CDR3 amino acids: CTSSQGTLTGPKNIQYF. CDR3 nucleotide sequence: TGCACCAGCAGCCAAGGAACCTTAACCGGGCCCAAAAACATTCAGTACTTC.

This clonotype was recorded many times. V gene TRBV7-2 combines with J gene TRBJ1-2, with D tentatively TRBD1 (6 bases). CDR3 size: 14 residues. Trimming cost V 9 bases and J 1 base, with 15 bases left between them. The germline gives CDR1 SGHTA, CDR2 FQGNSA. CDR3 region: CASVNREYNYGYTF. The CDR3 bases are TGTGCCAGTGTGAACAGGGAGTATAACTATGGCTACACCTTC.

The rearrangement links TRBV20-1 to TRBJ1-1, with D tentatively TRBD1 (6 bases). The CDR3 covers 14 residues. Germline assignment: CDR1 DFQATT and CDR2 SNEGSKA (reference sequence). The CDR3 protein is CRAIHAGAPTGAFF. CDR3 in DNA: TGCAGGGCCATACATGCAGGGGCCCCTACGGGAGCTTTCTTT.

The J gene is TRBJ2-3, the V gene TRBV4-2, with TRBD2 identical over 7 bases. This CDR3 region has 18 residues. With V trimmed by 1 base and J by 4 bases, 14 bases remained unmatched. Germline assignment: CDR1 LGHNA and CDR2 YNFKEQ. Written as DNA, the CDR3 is TGTGCCAGCAGCCAAGGGGAGGGTCTCACGACCCTCGCAGATACGCAGTATTTT. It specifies CASSQGEGLTTLADTQYF.

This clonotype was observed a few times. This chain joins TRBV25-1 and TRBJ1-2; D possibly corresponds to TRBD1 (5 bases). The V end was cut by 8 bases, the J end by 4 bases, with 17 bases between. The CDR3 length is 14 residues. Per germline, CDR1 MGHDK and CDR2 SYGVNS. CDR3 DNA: TGTGCCAGCCGATCGGGAAGGGGAGGCTATGGCTACACCTTC. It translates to CASRSGRGGYGYTF.

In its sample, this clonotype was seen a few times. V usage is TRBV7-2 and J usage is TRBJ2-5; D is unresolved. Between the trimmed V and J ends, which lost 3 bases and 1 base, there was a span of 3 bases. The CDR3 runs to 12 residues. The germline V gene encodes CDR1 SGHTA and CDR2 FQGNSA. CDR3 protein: CASSFIQETQYF. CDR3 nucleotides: TGTGCCAGCAGCTTTATCCAAGAGACCCAGTACTTC. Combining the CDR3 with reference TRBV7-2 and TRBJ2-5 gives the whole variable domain GAGVSQSPSNKVTEKGKDVELRCDPISGHTALYWYRQSLGQGLEFLIYFQGNSAPDKSGLPSDRFSAERTGGSVSTLTIQRTQQEDSAVYLCASSFIQETQYFGPGTRLLVL.

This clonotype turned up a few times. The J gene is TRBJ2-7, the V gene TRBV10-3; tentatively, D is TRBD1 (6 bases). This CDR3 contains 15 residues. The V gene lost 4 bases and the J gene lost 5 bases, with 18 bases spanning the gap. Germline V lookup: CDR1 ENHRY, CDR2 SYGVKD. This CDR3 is CAISVGGRGFNEQYV. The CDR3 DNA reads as TGTGCCATCAGTGTTGGGGGCCGGGGTTTCAACGAGCAGTACGTC.

The CDR3 protein is CASSQSSRGTEAFF. The CDR3 nucleotides are TGCGCCAGCAGCCAATCTTCTCGAGGCACTGAAGCTTTCTTT. The chain couples TRBV4-3 to TRBJ1-1; D gene uncertain. Trimming removed 2 bases from V and 4 bases from J, with 11 bases in between. The germline gives CDR1 LGHNA, CDR2 YSLEER. The CDR3 runs 14 residues.

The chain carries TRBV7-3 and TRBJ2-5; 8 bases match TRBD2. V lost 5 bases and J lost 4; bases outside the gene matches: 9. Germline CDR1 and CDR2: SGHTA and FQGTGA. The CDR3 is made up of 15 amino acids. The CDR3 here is CASSVAGTRGETQYF. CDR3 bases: TGTGCCAGCAGCGTCGCCGGGACTAGAGGAGAGACCCAGTACTTC.

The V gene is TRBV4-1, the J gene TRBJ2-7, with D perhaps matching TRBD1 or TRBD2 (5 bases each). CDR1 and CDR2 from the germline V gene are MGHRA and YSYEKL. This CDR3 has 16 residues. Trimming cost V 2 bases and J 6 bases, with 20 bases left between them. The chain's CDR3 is CASSQKLGATHREQYF. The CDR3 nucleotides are TGCGCCAGCAGCCAAAAACTCGGGGCCACTCATCGCGAGCAGTACTTC.

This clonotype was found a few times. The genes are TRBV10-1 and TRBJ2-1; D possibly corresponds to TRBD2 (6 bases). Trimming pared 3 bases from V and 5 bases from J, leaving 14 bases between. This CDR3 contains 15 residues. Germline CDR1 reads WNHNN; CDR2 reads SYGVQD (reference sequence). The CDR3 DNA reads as TGCGCCAGCAGTGATGGAAGTAGCGGCCACAATGAGCAGTTCTTC. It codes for CASSDGSSGHNEQFF.